This T cell receptor (beta chain) was identified in a study of OX40 agonist ivuxolimab in advanced cancers. Looking at the study overall: Ivuxolimab was an agonistic, fully human IgG2 monoclonal antibody directed against OX40 (CD134), a costimulatory receptor. Partial responses occurred in three dose-escalation patients: two with cutaneous melanoma and one with hepatocellular carcinoma. Prior anti-PD-1, anti-PD-L1 or anti-CTLA-4 therapy was permitted, and approximately 42% of dose-escalation patients had received checkpoint inhibitors. The purpose of peripheral TCRbeta sequencing was to test whether ivuxolimab changed TCR sequence diversity and led to clonal T-cell expansion. A male proportion of 82.7% and a mean age of 60 years, ranging from about 23 to 90, were recorded for the dose-escalation cohort. The paper reports the monotherapy dose-escalation portion (N of about 50 patients) of the phase I ivuxolimab trial. Of the approximately 54 patients in dose escalation, around 19 had hepatocellular carcinoma, some 15 had melanoma, 9 had renal cell carcinoma and 9 had head and neck cancer. Intravenous ivuxolimab was administered to patients every 2 weeks at six dose levels: 0.01, 0.1, 0.3, 1.5, 3 and 10 mg/kg. Points the paper makes about the study in general: At doses of 0.1 to 3.0 mg/kg, clonal expansion of both CD4+ and CD8+ blood T cells was observed from baseline to week 6. Partial responders in the 0.1-3.0 mg/kg groups had among the lowest normalized peripheral clonal expansion, especially among CD8+ T cells. After ivuxolimab, CD8+ T cells had more expanded clones than CD4+ T cells on average. Low levels of normalized T-cell clonal expansion were also seen in some nonresponding patients. Which antigens the clonally expanded peripheral T cells were specific for was not determined.

As regards this clone: No antigen is known for it. It has no much larger one-base neighbor in the sample; base qualities were not kept.

Genomic DNA was extracted from sorted cells for sequencing of the TCRbeta CDR3 region. The immunoSEQ Assay was used for sequencing of TCRbeta CDR3 regions. TCRdb carries this immuneACCESS record with in-frame sequences only. Its versions omit some clonotypes, under half of them owing to an unresolved V gene in the studies checked, with the rest unexplained. This sample has about 130,000 clones in its table, and roughly nine tenths of those were observed once. Clones ranked in the top ten supply 1.1% of the sample. Patients with autoimmune disease history or receiving systemic immunosuppression were excluded from the trial. In every dose cohort, peripheral blood was drawn for TCR sequencing at baseline, cycle 4 day 1, and cycle 7 day 1. The samples were taken from a phase I, first-in-human, multicenter, open-label dose-escalation trial of ivuxolimab. Adults with locally advanced or metastatic melanoma, renal cell, hepatocellular, or head and neck squamous cell carcinoma were enrolled in the trial. Before TCR sequencing, CD4+ and CD8+ T cells were separately sorted from peripheral blood.

The starting material was CD4+ or CD8+ T cells sorted from blood, obtained in a trial of the OX40 agonist ivuxolimab. The receptor was derived from an adult with an advanced solid tumor such as melanoma, head and neck, liver or kidney cancer.

Here is the DNA: TGTGCCAGCAGCTTAGAATCCCCCCTCCGCCCAAGCTCCTACAATGAGCAGTTCTTC. This encodes CASSLESPLRPSSYNEQFF. The chain uses TRBV7-2 and TRBJ2-1, with the identity of the D gene unclear. The CDR3, cysteine through phenylalanine, is 19 amino acids long. Only the CDR3 region is kept as DNA, spanning 57 bases read in frame from base 1. V is cut by 1 base and J by 0 bases, and the space between the germline ends is 19 bases. Per the germline V gene, SGHTA is the CDR1 and FQGNSA is the CDR2. This CDR3, with the reference TRBV7-2 and TRBJ2-1 proteins standing in past its ends, gives the full variable domain GAGVSQSPSNKVTEKGKDVELRCDPISGHTALYWYRQSLGQGLEFLIYFQGNSAPDKSGLPSDRFSAERTGGSVSTLTIQRTQQEDSAVYLCASSLESPLRPSSYNEQFFGPGTRLTVL.